What follows describes a single T cell receptor (beta chain). Its antigen is not known. Measured with immunoSEQ multiplex PCR; TCRdb has only the in-frame clones, and not every one. The sample yields more than 10,000 clones, around 80% seen once. The source of the sample is a study of follicular helper T cells after annual influenza vaccination. Study-level background: Some donors were sampled over the 2013-2014, 2014-2015 and 2015-2016 vaccinations.

This CDR3 region has 15 residues. The germline CDR1 and CDR2 sequences are SGHNT and YENEEA. Between the trimmed V and J ends, which lost 3 bases and 7 bases, there was a span of 16 bases. Each time point used about 35 to 110 mL of blood. Whole-study results and caveats: ICOS+CD38+ cTfh clonality tracked population frequency, and its change tracked circulating plasmablast change.

The sample consisted of CXCR5- memory CD4+ T cells sorted from blood, taken 6 weeks after influenza vaccination. V usage is TRBV11-3 and J usage is TRBJ2-1, with a weak D call TRBD2 (5 bases). The origin of this receptor is an adult who received the influenza vaccine. Here the CDR3 reads CASSLRLKAKNEQFF. The DNA of the CDR3 is TGTGCCAGCAGCTTGAGACTAAAGGCAAAAAATGAGCAGTTCTTC.